Presented here are 26 T cell receptor beta chains from one specimen sequenced in a study of kidney transplant recipient with SARS-CoV-2 infection. TCRdb reanalysed the reads using MiXCR and keeps one entry per CDR3 protein. The sample records fewer than 250,000 distinct CDR3 sequences, around 26% being singletons. Here the sequenced sample was a blood sample, taken at baseline and on roughly day 110 from a kidney transplant recipient. The receptors here all came from a young adult male patient who had COVID-19 and was a kidney transplant recipient. Some T cells may be graft donor cells.

This clonotype turned up a few times. The chain links TRBV5-1 to TRBJ2-7; 7 bases fit TRBD1. Germline assignment: CDR1 SGHRS and CDR2 YFSETQ. V was pared by 3 bases and J by 1 base, with 10 bases of the junction left unmatched. The CDR3 contains 16 residues. CDR3 amino acids: CASSSTPGTVSYEQYF. The DNA for the CDR3 is TGCGCCAGCAGCTCGACCCCCGGGACAGTGTCCTACGAGCAGTACTTC.

As regards this clonotype: This clone may be a read error of a much larger clone one base away. The J gene is TRBJ1-1, the V gene TRBV7-8; D not resolved. This CDR3 is 18 amino acids long. Germline V gives CDR1 SGHVS, CDR2 FQNEAQ. V lost 3 bases and J 4 bases, leaving 24 bases between the germline ends. CDR3 nucleotide sequence: TGTGCCAGCAGCTTTTTAGGCAAGGGTGGTTCGAGAGGCACTGAAGCTTTCTTT. Translating gives CASSFLGKGGSRGTEAFF.

Comments on this clonotype: This may be a read error: a much more frequent sequence differs by one nucleotide. The CDR3: CASNQEVGRGAAFF. The CDR3 DNA reads as TGTGCCAGCAACCAAGAAGTAGGCAGGGGGGCAGCTTTCTTT. The chain couples TRBV3-1 to TRBJ1-1, with 7 nucleotides matching TRBD1. The CDR3 has 14 amino acids. Per germline, CDR1 LGHDT and CDR2 YNNKEL (reference sequence). Full variable domain (remainder filled in from reference TRBV3-1 and TRBJ1-1): DTAVSQTPKYLVTQMGNDKSIKCEQNLGHDTMYWYKQDSKKFLKIMFSYNNKELIINETVPNRFSPKSPDKAHLNLHINSLELGDSAVYFCASNQEVGRGAAFFGQGTRLTVV.

This clonotype came up many times. The chain carries TRBV7-9 and TRBJ1-5; no reliable D call. The CDR3 is 13 amino acids. Trimming took off 5 bases at V and 6 bases at J, with 11 bases between the two ends. Germline V gene lookup returns CDR1 SEHNR and CDR2 FQNEAQ (reference sequence). The CDR3 region is CASSELAGQPQHF. Here the CDR3 DNA reads TGTGCCAGCAGCGAGCTGGCCGGTCAGCCCCAGCATTTT. Drawing the rest from reference TRBV7-9 and TRBJ1-5, the complete variable domain is DTGVSQNPRHKITKRGQNVTFRCDPISEHNRLYWYRQTLGQGPEFLTYFQNEAQLEKSRLLSDRFSAERPKGSFSTLEIQRTEQGDSAMYLCASSELAGQPQHFGDGTRLSIL.

A word on this clonotype: A much larger clone sits a single nucleotide away, making a read error possible. The gene calls are TRBV2 and TRBJ1-2; no firm D call. The CDR3 is 14 amino acids. Germline CDR1 SNHLY, CDR2 FYNNEI. The chain's CDR3 is CASGDLASNYGYTF. The CDR3 DNA reads TGTGCCAGCGGTGACCTCGCCTCTAACTATGGCTACACCTTC.

This chain uses TRBV29-1 with TRBJ2-3; 9 nucleotides align to TRBD2. Per the germline V gene, CDR1 is SQVTM and CDR2 is ANQGSEA. This CDR3 spans 17 amino acids. V was clipped by 4 bases and J by 1 base; unmatched bases: 12. The DNA of the CDR3 is TGCAGCGTTGGCTTGCTAGCGGGAAAATGGGGCACAGATACGCAGTATTTT. Amino acids: CSVGLLAGKWGTDTQYF.

This chain joins TRBV25-1 and TRBJ1-2; D is possibly TRBD1 (5 bases). The CDR3 is 17 amino acids. V dropped 4 bases and J dropped 4 bases, with 22 bases sitting between them. Germline V gene data show CDR1 as MGHDK and CDR2 as SYGVNS. CDR3 nucleotide sequence: TGTGCCAGCAGTGGCAGGGCAGAACTGGAAAAGACCTATGGCTACACCTTC. It specifies CASSGRAELEKTYGYTF.

As regards this clonotype: A much more abundant neighbour one base away suggests this may be a read error. No conserved phenylalanine or tryptophan ends this CDR3, so it is likely a read error. The chain uses TRBV11-2 and TRBJ1-1; unclear D gene. Trimming cost V 5 bases and J 6 bases, with 10 bases left between them. Germline V gene lookup returns CDR1 SGHAT and CDR2 FQNNGV. This CDR3 spans 12 amino acids. The CDR3 coding sequence is TGTGCCAGCAGCCCCCGGGCCGCTGAAGCTTTCCTT. It specifies CASSPRAAEAFL.

This clonotype was observed once. This sequence may be a read error, since a much larger clone differs from it by one base. This sequence joins TRBV20-1 and TRBJ1-5; TRBD1 might be the D (6 bases). The CDR3 covers 16 residues. The germline gives CDR1 DFQATT, CDR2 SNEGSKA (reference sequence). CDR3 sequence reads: CGARDGGAGLDQPQHF. CDR3 DNA sequence: TGCGGTGCTAGAGATGGGGGGGCAGGGCTTGATCAGCCCCAGCATTTT.

Regarding this clonotype: A much bigger clone sits one base away, suggesting this may be a read error. V is TRBV20-1 and J is TRBJ1-5, with TRBD1 as a possible D gene (6 bases). Germline V lookup: CDR1 DFQATT, CDR2 SNEGSKA (reference sequence). There are 16 residues in the CDR3. Trimming left V 1 base short and J 9 bases short, with 22 bases between. The CDR3 nucleotides read TGCAGTGCTAGAGTAGTAGGGGGGGGCCCCGGTCGGCCCCAGCATTTT. It is translated as CSARVVGGGPGRPQHF.

This clonotype was detected ten times or more. The gene calls are TRBV5-1 and TRBJ2-2; D might be TRBD2 (5 bases). Deletions cut 6 bases from V and 4 bases from J, with 19 bases between. CDR1 and CDR2 (germline): SGHRS, YFSETQ. The CDR3 spans 16 residues. The CDR3 DNA reads TGCGCCAGCACCATTGGAGGCGGGCGAACCACCGGGGAGCTGTTTTTT. Translated, it gives CASTIGGGRTTGELFF.

The chain employs TRBV3-1 and TRBJ1-1; D unclear. The germline V gene encodes CDR1 LGHDT and CDR2 YNNKEL (reference sequence). This CDR3 comprises 17 residues. Trimming removed 5 bases from V and 4 bases from J, with 23 bases in between. CDR3 in DNA: TGTGCCAGCAGCTGGGGAGATCCCATTTCAATTCGCACTGAAGCTTTCTTT. Amino acid sequence: CASSWGDPISIRTEAFF.

This clonotype has a count of ten or more. A single base separates this from a much larger clone, so it may be a read error. The V and J genes are TRBV11-2 and TRBJ2-7; no clear D. The CDR3 loop spans 13 amino acids. Per the germline V gene, CDR1 is SGHAT and CDR2 is FQNNGV. V lost 4 bases to trimming and J lost 1 base, with 8 bases between them. The CDR3 loop reads CASSWTDSYEQYF. In nucleotides, the CDR3 is TGTGCCAGCAGCTGGACGGATTCCTACGAGCAGTACTTC.

This clonotype was counted many times. This sequence joins TRBV4-3 and TRBJ1-2, with D unresolved. This CDR3 is built from 17 residues. Germline V gives CDR1 LGHNA, CDR2 YSLEER. Trimming cost V 4 bases and J 4 bases, with 22 bases left between them. CDR3: CASSLRIGRRKTYGYTF. CDR3 in DNA: TGCGCCAGCAGCCTGCGAATAGGACGTCGAAAGACCTATGGCTACACCTTC.

Comments on this clonotype: Given a much more abundant clone one base away, this may be a read error. The chain joins TRBV20-1 to TRBJ1-5, with D hard to call. Between the trimmed V and J ends, which lost 3 bases and 3 bases, there was a span of 12 bases. The CDR3 has 14 residues. Germline V lookup: CDR1 DFQATT, CDR2 SNEGSKA (reference sequence). The CDR3 protein is CSASVRPYNQPQHF. The CDR3 bases are TGCAGTGCTAGTGTGAGACCGTACAATCAGCCCCAGCATTTT.

This clonotype was counted a few times. The V call is TRBV28, the J call TRBJ2-5, with 7 nucleotides matching TRBD2. Unmatched junction bases numbered 7, after V lost 6 bases and J lost 0 bases. CDR3 length: 15 residues. Germline CDR1 and CDR2: MDHEN and SYDVKM. CDR3 loop: CASRLGGGYQETQYF. The DNA for the CDR3 is TGTGCCAGCAGGTTGGGGGGGGGGTACCAAGAGACCCAGTACTTC.

There are many counts of this clonotype. This chain links TRBV5-1 with TRBJ2-7, with TRBD2 matching over 9 bases. Unmatched junction bases numbered 10, after V lost 0 bases and J lost 6 bases. This CDR3 spans 16 amino acids. CDR1 is SGHRS and CDR2 is YFSETQ in the germline V gene. The CDR3 loop is CASSLDPGLAFVEQYF. CDR3 sequence (DNA): TGCGCCAGCAGCTTGGATCCGGGACTAGCTTTTGTCGAGCAGTACTTC. Drawing the rest from reference TRBV5-1 and TRBJ2-7, the complete variable domain is KAGVTQTPRYLIKTRGQQVTLSCSPISGHRSVSWYQQTPGQGLQFLFEYFSETQRNKGNFPGRFSGRQFSNSRSEMNVSTLELGDSALYLCASSLDPGLAFVEQYFGPGTRLTVT.

The table lists this clonotype with many counts. The chain is built from TRBV5-4 and TRBJ1-2; D unresolved. This CDR3 contains 16 residues. The V end lost 7 bases, the J end lost 4 bases, and 23 bases lay between the germline ends. Germline-derived CDR1 and CDR2 are SGHNT and YYREEE (reference sequence). The CDR3 nucleotides read TGTGCCAGCGTGTTAACCGTACCAGGAAAGACCTATGGCTACACCTTC. Translated, it gives CASVLTVPGKTYGYTF.

This clonotype was detected ten times or more. The chain is built from TRBV11-2 and TRBJ2-7, with D perhaps TRBD2 (5 bases). V was trimmed by 2 bases and J by 4 bases, leaving 9 bases between them. CDR3 length: 13 amino acids. Germline V CDR1 and CDR2: SGHAT, FQNNGV. The CDR3 sequence: CASSLSGSYEQYF. CDR3 in DNA: TGTGCCAGCAGCTTAAGCGGATCGTACGAGCAGTACTTC.

Only a few counts were recorded for this clonotype. The rearrangement joins TRBV5-1 to TRBJ2-1; perhaps TRBD2 as D (6 bases). CDR1 is SGHRS and CDR2 is YFSETQ in the germline V gene. V lost 5 bases to trimming and J lost 4 bases, with 19 bases between them. The CDR3 extends over 16 amino acids. The CDR3 sequence is CASRDRTNLVYNEQFF. CDR3 DNA sequence: TGCGCCAGCAGGGATAGGACTAACCTTGTGTACAATGAGCAGTTCTTC. Supplemented by reference TRBV5-1 and TRBJ2-1, the full variable domain reads KAGVTQTPRYLIKTRGQQVTLSCSPISGHRSVSWYQQTPGQGLQFLFEYFSETQRNKGNFPGRFSGRQFSNSRSEMNVSTLELGDSALYLCASRDRTNLVYNEQFFGPGTRLTVL.

This clonotype was picked up many times. The chain joins TRBV20-1 to TRBJ2-1, with TRBD2 matching over 15 bases. J lost 9 bases, V lost 6 bases, and 6 bases had no gene match. Per germline, CDR1 DFQATT and CDR2 SNEGSKA (reference sequence). This CDR3 has 14 amino acids. The CDR3 here is CSAPGTSGRSEQFF. CDR3 sequence (DNA): TGCAGTGCCCCCGGGACTAGCGGGAGGTCTGAGCAGTTCTTC.

Many counts were recorded for this clonotype. The chain has TRBV7-9 and TRBJ1-5; D remains ambiguous. Trimming stripped 3 bases from V and 4 bases from J, with 13 bases between. The germline gives CDR1 SEHNR, CDR2 FQNEAQ (reference sequence). The CDR3 length is 15 residues. As DNA, the CDR3 is TGTGCCAGCAGCTTGGGCGGACCTGGGAATCAGCCCCAGCATTTT. This codes for CASSLGGPGNQPQHF.

As regards this clonotype: A clone one base away is much larger, so this may be a read error. The chain carries TRBV6-5 and TRBJ1-1; 7 bases are a match to TRBD1. Germline CDR1 is MNHEY and CDR2 is SVGAGI. This CDR3 comprises 16 residues. The CDR3 DNA is TGTGCCAGCAGTTGGGGGACAGTCAGAACGAACACTGAAGCTCTCTTT. Encoded protein: CASSWGTVRTNTEALF.

This clonotype was recorded at least ten times. The rearrangement links TRBV6-8 to TRBJ2-7, with D possibly matching TRBD2 (6 bases). Germline CDR1 reads MNHGY; CDR2 reads SAAAGT. This CDR3 contains 13 residues. Trimming pared 0 bases from V and 6 bases from J, leaving 9 bases between. CDR3 residues: CASSYSGGFEQYF. CDR3 in DNA: TGTGCCAGCAGTTACTCAGGAGGGTTCGAGCAGTACTTC.

This clonotype was seen at least ten times. V gene TRBV6-5 combines with J gene TRBJ1-2; D gene uncertain. This CDR3 is built from 14 residues. From germline, CDR1 is MNHEY and CDR2 SVGAGI. The germline V and J ends were trimmed by 0 bases and 3 bases, with 8 bases remaining between them. CDR3 amino acids: CASSYSTEDYGYTF. The CDR3 DNA reads TGTGCCAGCAGTTACTCGACCGAGGACTATGGCTACACCTTC.

The table lists this clonotype with many counts. The CDR3 DNA reads TGTGCCAGCAGCGGACAGGGAACCAATTCACCCCTCCACTTT. This gives the protein CASSGQGTNSPLHF. The genes are TRBV27 and TRBJ1-6; 8 positions agree with TRBD1. Per the germline V gene, CDR1 is MNHEY and CDR2 is SMNVEV (reference sequence). J lost 7 bases, V lost 6 bases, and 5 bases had no gene match. The CDR3 runs to 14 residues.